This TCR beta chain originates from a study of T cells after yellow fever vaccination. Study outcomes and limitations: Across the CD4 and CD8 compartments, a small share of clonotypes was present in both. Post-booster repertoires again held most primary-vaccination clones (about 95% CD4, roughly 88% CD8).

The CDR3 is 12 amino acids. V was clipped by 10 bases and J by 3 bases, with 13 bases between them. The germline V gene has CDR1 LGHNA and CDR2 YSLEER. The table lists this clonotype with a few counts. Its antigen is still unknown. MiXCR, run by TCRdb on the 5' RACE reads, gives a single entry per CDR3 protein. Here the sample spans approximately 600,000 distinct CDR3 sequences, roughly 12% being singletons. The rearrangement joins TRBV4-3 to TRBJ2-7; tentative D call: TRBD1 (7 bases). The source of this sequence is a man aged 25 to 40 who received the YFV17D yellow fever vaccine. Sequenced material: PBMCs, taken on the day of the yellow fever booster vaccination. The CDR3 region has the DNA TGCGCCACTCAGGGGGACTTCTACGAGCAGTACTTC. It encodes CATQGDFYEQYF.